This TCR beta chain was found in a study of CD8 T cells in Susac syndrome. The authors reverse transcribed 0.5 to 1 ug RNA with random hexamers. The method of amplification for TCR beta CDR3 was immunoSEQ multiplex PCR, covering 54 Vbeta and 13 Jbeta. TCRdb re-called the immunoSEQ multiplex PCR reads with MiXCR, one entry per CDR3 protein. The repertoire holds about 180,000 distinct CDR3 sequences, with approximately 95% as singletons. The germline V gene has CDR1 SQVTM and CDR2 ANQGSEA. V lost 4 bases and J 6 bases, leaving 6 bases between the germline ends. This CDR3 is 10 amino acids long. The TCR originated in a human donor with multiple sclerosis. This chain connects TRBV29-1 to TRBJ1-2; D ambiguous. Sequencing input: CD8+ T cells from PBMCs. CDR3: CSVAVHGYTF. The CDR3 nucleotides are TGCAGCGTTGCCGTGCATGGCTACACCTTC.